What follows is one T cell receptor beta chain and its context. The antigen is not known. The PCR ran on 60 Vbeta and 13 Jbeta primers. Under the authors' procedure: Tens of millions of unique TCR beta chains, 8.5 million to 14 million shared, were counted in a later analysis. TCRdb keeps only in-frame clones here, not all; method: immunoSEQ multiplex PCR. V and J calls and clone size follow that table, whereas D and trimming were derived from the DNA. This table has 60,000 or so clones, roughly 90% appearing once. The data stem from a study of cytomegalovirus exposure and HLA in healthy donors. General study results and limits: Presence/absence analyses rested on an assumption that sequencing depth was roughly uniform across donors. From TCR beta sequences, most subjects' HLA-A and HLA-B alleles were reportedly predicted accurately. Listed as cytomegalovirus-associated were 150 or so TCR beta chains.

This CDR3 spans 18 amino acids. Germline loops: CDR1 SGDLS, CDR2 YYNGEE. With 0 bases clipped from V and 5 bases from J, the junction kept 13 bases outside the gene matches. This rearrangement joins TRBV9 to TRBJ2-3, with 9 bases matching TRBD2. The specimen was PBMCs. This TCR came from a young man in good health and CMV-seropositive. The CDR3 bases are TGTGCCAGCAGCGTAGGGATCGTAGGCGGGAGGGCCCGAGATACGCAGTATTTT. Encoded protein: CASSVGIVGGRARDTQYF. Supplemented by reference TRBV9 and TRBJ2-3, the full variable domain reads DSGVTQTPKHLITATGQRVTLRCSPRSGDLSVYWYQQSLDQGLQFLIQYYNGEERAKGNILERFSAQQFPDLHSELNLSSLELGDSALYFCASSVGIVGGRARDTQYFGPGTRLTVL.